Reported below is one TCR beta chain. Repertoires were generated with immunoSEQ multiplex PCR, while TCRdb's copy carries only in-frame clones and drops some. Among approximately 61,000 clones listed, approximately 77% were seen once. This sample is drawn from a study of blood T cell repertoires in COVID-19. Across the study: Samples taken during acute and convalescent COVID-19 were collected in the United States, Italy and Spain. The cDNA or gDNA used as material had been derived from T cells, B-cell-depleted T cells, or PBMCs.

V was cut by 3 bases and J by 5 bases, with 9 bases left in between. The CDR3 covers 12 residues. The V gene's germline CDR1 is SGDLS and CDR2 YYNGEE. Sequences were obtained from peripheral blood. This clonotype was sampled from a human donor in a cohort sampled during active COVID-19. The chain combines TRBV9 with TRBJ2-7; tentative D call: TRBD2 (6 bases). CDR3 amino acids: CASSAGVDEQYF. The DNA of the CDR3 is TGTGCCAGCAGCGCGGGAGTCGACGAGCAGTACTTC.